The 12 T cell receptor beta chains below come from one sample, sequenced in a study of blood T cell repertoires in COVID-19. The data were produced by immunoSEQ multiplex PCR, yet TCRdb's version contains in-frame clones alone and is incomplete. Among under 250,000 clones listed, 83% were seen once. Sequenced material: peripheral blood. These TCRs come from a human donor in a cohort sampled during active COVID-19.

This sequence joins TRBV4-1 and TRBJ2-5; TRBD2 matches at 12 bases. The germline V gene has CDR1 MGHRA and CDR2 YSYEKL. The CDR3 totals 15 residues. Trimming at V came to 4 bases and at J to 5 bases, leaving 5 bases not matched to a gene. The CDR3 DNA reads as TGCGCCAGCAGCCCCGGACTAGCGGGGAGGGAGACCCAGTACTTC. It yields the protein CASSPGLAGRETQYF.

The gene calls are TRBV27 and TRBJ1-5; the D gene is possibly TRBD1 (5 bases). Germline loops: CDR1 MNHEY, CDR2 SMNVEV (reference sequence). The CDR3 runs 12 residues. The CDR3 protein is CATWTFNQPQHF. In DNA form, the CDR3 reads TGTGCTACCTGGACATTCAATCAGCCCCAGCATTTT.

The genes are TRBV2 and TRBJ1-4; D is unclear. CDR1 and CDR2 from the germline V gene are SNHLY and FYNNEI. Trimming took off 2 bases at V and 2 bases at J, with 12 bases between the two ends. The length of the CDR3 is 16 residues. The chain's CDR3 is CASSERRAGTNEKLFF. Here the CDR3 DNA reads TGTGCCAGCAGTGAAAGGAGGGCGGGCACTAATGAAAAACTGTTTTTT.

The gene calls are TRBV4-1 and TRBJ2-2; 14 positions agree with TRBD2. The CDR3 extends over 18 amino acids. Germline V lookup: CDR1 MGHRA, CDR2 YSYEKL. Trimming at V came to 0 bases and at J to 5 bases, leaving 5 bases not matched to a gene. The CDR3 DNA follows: TGCGCCAGCAGCCAAGAGGGGGGACTAGCGGGAGTTACCGGGGAGCTGTTTTTT. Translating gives CASSQEGGLAGVTGELFF.

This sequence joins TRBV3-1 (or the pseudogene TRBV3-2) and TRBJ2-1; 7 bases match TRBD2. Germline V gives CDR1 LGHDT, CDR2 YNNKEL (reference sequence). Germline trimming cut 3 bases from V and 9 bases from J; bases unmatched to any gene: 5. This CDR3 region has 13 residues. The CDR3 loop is CASSQSREGEQFF. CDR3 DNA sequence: TGTGCCAGCAGCCAGAGCAGGGAGGGTGAGCAGTTCTTC.

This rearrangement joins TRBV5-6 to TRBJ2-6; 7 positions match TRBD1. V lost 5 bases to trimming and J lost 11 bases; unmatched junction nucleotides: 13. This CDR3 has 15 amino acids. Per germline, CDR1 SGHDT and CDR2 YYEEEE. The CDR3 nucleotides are TGTGCCAGCAGGGCAGACCGGACAGGAATGGACGTCCTGACTTTC. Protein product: CASRADRTGMDVLTF.

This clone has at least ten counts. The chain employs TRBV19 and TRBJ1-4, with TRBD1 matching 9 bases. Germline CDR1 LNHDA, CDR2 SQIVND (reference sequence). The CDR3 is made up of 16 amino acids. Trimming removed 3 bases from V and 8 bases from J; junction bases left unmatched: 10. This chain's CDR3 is CASSIPSQGAGEKLFF. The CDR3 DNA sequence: TGTGCCAGTAGTATCCCCTCACAGGGGGCTGGCGAAAAACTGTTTTTT.

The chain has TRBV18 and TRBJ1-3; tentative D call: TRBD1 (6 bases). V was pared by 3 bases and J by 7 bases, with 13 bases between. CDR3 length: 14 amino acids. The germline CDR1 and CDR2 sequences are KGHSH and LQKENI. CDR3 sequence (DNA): TGTGCCAGCTCACCTGGGACAAGGCGGAACACCATATATTTT. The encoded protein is CASSPGTRRNTIYF.

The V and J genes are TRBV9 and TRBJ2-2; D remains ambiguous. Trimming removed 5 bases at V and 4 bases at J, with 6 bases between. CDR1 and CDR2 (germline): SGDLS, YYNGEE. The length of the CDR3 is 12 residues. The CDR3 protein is CASSKSTGELFF. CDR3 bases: TGTGCCAGCAGTAAATCCACCGGGGAGCTGTTTTTT.

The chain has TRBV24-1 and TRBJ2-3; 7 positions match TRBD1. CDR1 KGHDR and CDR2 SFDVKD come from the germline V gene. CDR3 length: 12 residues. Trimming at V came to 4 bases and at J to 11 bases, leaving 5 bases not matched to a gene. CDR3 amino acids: CATSETQGMQYF. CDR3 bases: TGTGCCACCAGTGAGACACAGGGGATGCAGTATTTT.

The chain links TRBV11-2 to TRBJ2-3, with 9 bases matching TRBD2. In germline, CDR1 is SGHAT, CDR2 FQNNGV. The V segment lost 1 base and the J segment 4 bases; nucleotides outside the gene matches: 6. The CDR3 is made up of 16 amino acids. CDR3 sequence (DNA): TGTGCCAGCAGCTTAGGTGGCGGGGGGGCCTCAGATACGCAGTATTTT. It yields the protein CASSLGGGGASDTQYF.

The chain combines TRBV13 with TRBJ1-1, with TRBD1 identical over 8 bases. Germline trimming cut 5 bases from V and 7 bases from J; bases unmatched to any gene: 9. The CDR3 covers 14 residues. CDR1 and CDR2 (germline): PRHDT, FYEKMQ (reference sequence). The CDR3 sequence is CASSLYTGGNEAFF. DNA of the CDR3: TGTGCCAGCAGCCTATACACAGGGGGAAATGAAGCTTTCTTT.